The clone carrying this T cell receptor beta chain was observed a handful of times. This entry is derived from a study of tumor-infiltrating lymphocytes in primary liver carcinoma. Study overall: T1-T3 N0M0 was the stage of the tumors, which were about 4.2 to 11 cm across. Regardless of tissue type, samples showed similar yields of roughly 3.5 to 7.5 million productive TCRbeta reads.

With 7 bases clipped from V and 3 bases from J, the junction kept 6 bases outside the gene matches. CDR3 length: 14 residues. Reverse transcription of roughly 480 ng total RNA with a constant-region primer produced TCR beta cDNA. Three nested multiplex PCR rounds, a slightly modified ARM-PCR, produced the libraries for TCR beta. TRBV1-TRBV30 forward primers paired with a C-beta reverse primer were used in the first two PCR rounds, which ran approximately 11 cycles each. MiXCR, applied by TCRdb to the multiplex PCR reads, yields one record per CDR3 protein. There are around 79,000 distinct CDR3 sequences in the sample; roughly 72% occur only once, and more than 25% lies in the top ten. Joint extraction of RNA and DNA used roughly 18-34 mg of bulk tissue that was unsorted.

The sequenced material came from tumor-adjacent normal liver tissue. The genes are TRBV12-3 or TRBV12-4 and TRBJ1-5; 7 positions agree with TRBD1. The TCR comes from a middle-aged man with primary liver carcinoma and hepatitis B virus infection. CDR3 bases: TGTGCCAGCAAGCCGACAGGGAACAATCAGCCCCAGCATTTT. Protein: CASKPTGNNQPQHF.